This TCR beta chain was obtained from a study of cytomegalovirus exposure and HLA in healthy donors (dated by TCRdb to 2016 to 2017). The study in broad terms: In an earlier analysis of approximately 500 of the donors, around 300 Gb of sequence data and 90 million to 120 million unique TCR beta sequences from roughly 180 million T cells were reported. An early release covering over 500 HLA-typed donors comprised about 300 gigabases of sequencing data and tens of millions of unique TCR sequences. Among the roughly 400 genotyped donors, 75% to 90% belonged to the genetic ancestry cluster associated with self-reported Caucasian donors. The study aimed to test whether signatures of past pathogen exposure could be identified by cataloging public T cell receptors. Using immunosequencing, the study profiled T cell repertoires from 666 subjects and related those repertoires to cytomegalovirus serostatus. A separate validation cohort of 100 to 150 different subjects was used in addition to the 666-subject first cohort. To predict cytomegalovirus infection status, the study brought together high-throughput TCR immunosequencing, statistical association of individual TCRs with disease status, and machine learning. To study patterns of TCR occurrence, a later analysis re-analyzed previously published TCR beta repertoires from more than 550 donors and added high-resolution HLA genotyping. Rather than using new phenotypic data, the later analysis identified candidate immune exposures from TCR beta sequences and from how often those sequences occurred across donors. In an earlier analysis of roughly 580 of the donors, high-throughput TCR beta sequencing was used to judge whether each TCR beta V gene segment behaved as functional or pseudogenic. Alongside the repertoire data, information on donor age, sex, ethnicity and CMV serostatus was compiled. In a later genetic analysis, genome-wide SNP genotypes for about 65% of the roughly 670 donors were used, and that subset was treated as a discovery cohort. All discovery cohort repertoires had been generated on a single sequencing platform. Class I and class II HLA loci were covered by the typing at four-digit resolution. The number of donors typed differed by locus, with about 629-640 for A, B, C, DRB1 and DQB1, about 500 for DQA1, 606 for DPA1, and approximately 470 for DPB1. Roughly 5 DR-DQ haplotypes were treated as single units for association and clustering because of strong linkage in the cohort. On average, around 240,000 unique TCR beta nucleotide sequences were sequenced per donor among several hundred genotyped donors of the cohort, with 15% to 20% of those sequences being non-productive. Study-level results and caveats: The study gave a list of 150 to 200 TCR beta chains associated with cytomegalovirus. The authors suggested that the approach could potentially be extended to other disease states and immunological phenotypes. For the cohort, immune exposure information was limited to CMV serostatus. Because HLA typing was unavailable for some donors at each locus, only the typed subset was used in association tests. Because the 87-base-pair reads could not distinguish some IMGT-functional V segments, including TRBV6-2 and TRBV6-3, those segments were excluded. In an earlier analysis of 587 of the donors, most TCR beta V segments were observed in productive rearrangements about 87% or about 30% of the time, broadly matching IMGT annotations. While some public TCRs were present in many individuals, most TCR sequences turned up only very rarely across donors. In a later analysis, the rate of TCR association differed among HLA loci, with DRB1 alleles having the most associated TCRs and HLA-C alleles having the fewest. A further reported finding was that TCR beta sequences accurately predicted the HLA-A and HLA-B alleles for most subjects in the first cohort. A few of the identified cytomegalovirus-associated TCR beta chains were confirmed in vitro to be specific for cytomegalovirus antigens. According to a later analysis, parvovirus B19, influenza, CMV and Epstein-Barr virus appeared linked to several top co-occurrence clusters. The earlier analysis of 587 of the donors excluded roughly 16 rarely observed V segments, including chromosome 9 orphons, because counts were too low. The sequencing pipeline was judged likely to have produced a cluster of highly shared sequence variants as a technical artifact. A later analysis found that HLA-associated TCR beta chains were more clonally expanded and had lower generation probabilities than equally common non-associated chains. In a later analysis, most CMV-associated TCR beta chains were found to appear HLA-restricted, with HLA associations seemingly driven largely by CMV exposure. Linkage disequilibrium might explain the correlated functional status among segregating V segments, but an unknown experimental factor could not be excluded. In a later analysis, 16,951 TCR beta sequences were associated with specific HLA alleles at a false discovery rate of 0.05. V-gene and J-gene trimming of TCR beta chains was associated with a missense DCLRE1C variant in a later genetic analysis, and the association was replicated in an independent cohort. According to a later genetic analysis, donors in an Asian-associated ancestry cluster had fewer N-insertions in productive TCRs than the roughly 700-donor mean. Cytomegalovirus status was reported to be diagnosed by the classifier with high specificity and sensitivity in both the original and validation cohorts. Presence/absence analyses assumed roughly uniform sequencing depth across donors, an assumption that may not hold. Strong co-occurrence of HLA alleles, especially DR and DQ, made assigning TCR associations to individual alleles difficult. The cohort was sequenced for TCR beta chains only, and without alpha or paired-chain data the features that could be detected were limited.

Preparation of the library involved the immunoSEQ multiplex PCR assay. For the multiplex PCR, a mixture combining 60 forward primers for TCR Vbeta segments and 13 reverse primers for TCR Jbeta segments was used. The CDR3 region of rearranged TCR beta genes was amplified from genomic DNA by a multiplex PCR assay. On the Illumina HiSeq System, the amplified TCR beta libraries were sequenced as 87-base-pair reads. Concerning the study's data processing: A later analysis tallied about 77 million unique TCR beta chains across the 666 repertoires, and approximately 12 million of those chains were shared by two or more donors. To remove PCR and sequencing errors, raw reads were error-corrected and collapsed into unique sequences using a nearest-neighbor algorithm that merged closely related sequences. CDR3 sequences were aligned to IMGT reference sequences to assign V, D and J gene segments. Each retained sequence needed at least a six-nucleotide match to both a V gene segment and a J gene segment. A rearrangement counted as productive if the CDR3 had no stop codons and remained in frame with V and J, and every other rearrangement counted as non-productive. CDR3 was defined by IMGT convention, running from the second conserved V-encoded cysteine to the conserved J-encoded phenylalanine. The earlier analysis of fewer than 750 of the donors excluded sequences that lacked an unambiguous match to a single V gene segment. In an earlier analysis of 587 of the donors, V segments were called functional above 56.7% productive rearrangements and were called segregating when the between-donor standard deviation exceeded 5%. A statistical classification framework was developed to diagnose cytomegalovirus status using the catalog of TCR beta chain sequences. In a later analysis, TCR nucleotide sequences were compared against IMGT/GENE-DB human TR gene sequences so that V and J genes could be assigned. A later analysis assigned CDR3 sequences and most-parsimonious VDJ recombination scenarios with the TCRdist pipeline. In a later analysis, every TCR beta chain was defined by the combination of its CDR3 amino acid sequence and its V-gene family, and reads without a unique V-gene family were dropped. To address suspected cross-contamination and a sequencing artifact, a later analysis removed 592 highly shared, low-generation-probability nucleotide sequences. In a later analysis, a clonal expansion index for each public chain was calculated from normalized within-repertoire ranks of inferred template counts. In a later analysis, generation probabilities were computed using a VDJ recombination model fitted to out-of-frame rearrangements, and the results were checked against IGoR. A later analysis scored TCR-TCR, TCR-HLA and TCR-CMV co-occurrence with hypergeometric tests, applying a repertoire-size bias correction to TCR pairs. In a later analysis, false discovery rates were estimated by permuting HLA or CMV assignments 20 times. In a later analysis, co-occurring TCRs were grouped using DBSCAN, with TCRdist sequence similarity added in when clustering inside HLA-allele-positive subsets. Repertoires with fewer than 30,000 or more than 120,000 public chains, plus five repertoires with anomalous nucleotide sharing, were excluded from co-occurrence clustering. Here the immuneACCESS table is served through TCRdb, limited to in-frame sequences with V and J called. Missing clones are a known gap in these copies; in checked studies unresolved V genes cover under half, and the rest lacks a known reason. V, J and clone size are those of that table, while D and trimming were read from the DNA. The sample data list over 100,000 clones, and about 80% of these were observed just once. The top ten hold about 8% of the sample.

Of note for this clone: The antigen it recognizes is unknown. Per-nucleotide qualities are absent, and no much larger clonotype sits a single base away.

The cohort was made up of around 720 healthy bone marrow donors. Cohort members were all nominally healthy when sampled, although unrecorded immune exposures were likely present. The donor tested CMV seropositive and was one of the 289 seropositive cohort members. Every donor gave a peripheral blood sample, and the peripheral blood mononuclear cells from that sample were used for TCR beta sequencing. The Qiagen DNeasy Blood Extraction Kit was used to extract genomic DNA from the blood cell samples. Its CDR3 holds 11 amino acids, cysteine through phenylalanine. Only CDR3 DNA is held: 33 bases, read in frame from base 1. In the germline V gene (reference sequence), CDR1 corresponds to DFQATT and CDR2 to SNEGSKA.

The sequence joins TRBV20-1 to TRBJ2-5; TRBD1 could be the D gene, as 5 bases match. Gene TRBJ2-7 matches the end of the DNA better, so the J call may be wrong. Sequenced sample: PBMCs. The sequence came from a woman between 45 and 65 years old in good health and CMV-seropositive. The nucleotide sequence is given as TGCAGTGCCGCGGACAACTACGAGCAGTACTTC. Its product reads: CSAADNYEQYF.